This T cell receptor beta chain is drawn from a study of T cells in Graves' hyperthyroidism and ophthalmopathy. In the study overall: Before any treatment, at initial diagnosis, peripheral blood was collected. Findings and caveats of the study: Among thyroid clonotypes expanded above 0.001, most also appeared in blood.

As concerns this clonotype: Its antigen is undetermined. It may be a read error: a sequence one base away is much more abundant. As the CDR3 is not closed by the conserved phenylalanine or tryptophan, this likely results from a read error.

What was amplified from RNA transcripts were TCR beta CDR3 regions. With the HTBI primer set, the TCR CDR3 went through a first round of RT-PCR. TCRdb passed the multiplex PCR reads through MiXCR, listing each CDR3 protein once. The sample shows around 110,000 distinct CDR3 sequences, roughly 15% of them seen only once. This CDR3 spans 15 amino acids. The germline gives CDR1 MGHRA, CDR2 YSYEKL. The trim removed 1 base at V and 5 bases at J, leaving 7 bases unmatched. The rearrangement joins TRBV4-1 to TRBJ1-1; 7 bases fit TRBD1. The source is a woman in her fifties or sixties with Graves' hyperthyroidism. Sequenced: blood. This chain's CDR3 is CASSQGPRGATEAFS. CDR3 nucleotides: TGCGCCAGCAGCCAAGGGCCCAGGGGGGCAACTGAAGCTTTCTCT.